These 9 T cell receptor beta chains share one sample of origin, sequenced in a study of response to subunit inactivated influenza vaccine. Using its own MiXCR run on the RT-PCR reads, TCRdb lists one record per CDR3 protein. The table has hundreds of thousands of distinct CDR3 sequences, over 10% seen once. Specimen: PBMCs from blood, collected 35 to 45 days after vaccination. The receptors come from a man in his fifties who received an inactivated influenza vaccine.

In the case of this clonotype: This may be a read error: a much more frequent sequence differs by one nucleotide. This chain uses TRBV7-9 with TRBJ2-4; possible D gene TRBD2, 6 bases. The CDR3 length is 15 residues. Germline lookup yields CDR1 SEHNR and CDR2 FQNEAQ (reference sequence). CDR3 residues: CAISPAGLSKNIQYF. Written as DNA, the CDR3 is TGTGCCATCAGCCCGGCGGGGTTGTCCAAAAACATTCAGTACTTC. Drawing the rest from reference TRBV7-9 and TRBJ2-4, the complete variable domain is DTGVSQNPRHKITKRGQNVTFRCDPISEHNRLYWYRQTLGQGPEFLTYFQNEAQLEKSRLLSDRFSAERPKGSFSTLEIQRTEQGDSAMYLCAISPAGLSKNIQYFGAGTRLSVL.

This clonotype was detected a few times. The chain employs TRBV6-6 and TRBJ1-1; D not certain. Trimming pared 2 bases from V and 8 bases from J, leaving 9 bases between. The CDR3 runs 12 residues. CDR1 and CDR2 (germline): MNHNY, SVGAGI (reference sequence). The CDR3 here is CASSYGRFEAFF. CDR3 coding DNA: TGTGCCAGCAGTTACGGGCGTTTCGAAGCTTTCTTT.

The chain carries TRBV20-1 and TRBJ2-5; 9 positions agree with TRBD2. V was clipped by 3 bases and J by 1 base; unmatched bases: 9. From germline, CDR1 is DFQATT and CDR2 SNEGSKA (reference sequence). This CDR3 is built from 16 residues. The DNA of the CDR3 is TGCAGTGCTAGTGCAAGAAGCGGGGGGTCCCAAGAGACCCAGTACTTC. Translated, it gives CSASARSGGSQETQYF.

A few counts support this clonotype. CDR3: CASSPKGSGNTIYF. CDR3 DNA: TGTGCCAGCTCACCAAAGGGGTCCGGAAACACCATATATTTT. The V and J genes are TRBV18 and TRBJ1-3; perhaps TRBD1 as D (5 bases). This CDR3 contains 14 residues. Trimming took 2 bases from V and 4 from J, leaving 9 bases between them. Germline assignment: CDR1 KGHSH and CDR2 LQKENI.

This clonotype occurred a few times. The chain joins TRBV20-1 to TRBJ2-7; 7 nucleotides agree with TRBD2. The CDR3 totals 14 residues. CDR1 DFQATT and CDR2 SNEGSKA come from the germline V gene (reference sequence). Germline trimming cut 2 bases from V and 4 bases from J; bases unmatched to any gene: 8. The CDR3, as DNA: TGCAGTGCTAGACGACTAGCAGAAAGGTACGAGCAGTACTTC. Amino acids: CSARRLAERYEQYF.

V gene TRBV7-2 combines with J gene TRBJ2-3; TRBD2 matches at 14 bases. CDR1 and CDR2 (germline): SGHTA, FQGNSA. The junction had 4 bases not matched to a gene; V was cut back by 3 bases and J by 2 bases. This CDR3 region has 17 residues. The CDR3 protein is CASSLGLAGAPTDTQYF. CDR3 sequence (DNA): TGTGCCAGCAGCTTGGGACTAGCGGGAGCCCCCACAGATACGCAGTATTTT.

This clonotype has more than one count but fewer than ten. The chain uses TRBV12-3 or TRBV12-4 and TRBJ2-3, with 11 nucleotides matching TRBD2. This CDR3 is built from 20 residues. Trimming at V came to 7 bases and at J to 2 bases, leaving 20 bases not matched to a gene. The CDR3 here is CASTSTRKGLADRHTDTQYF. As DNA, the CDR3 is TGTGCCAGCACGAGCACCAGAAAGGGACTAGCGGATAGGCACACAGATACGCAGTATTTT.

As regards this clonotype: It may be a read error: a sequence one base away is much more abundant. The chain joins TRBV20-1 to TRBJ2-3; 11 bases are a match to TRBD2. CDR3 length: 16 amino acids. Germline V gene sequence: CDR1 DFQATT, CDR2 SNEGSKA (reference sequence). CDR3: CCARDWTSGRTDTQYF. The CDR3 DNA sequence: TGCTGTGCTAGAGATTGGACTAGCGGGCGCACAGATACGCAGTATTTT.

V is TRBV5-5 and J is TRBJ1-1; D is perhaps TRBD1 (6 bases). The CDR3 extends over 15 amino acids. Germline V CDR1 and CDR2: SGHKS, YYEKEE (reference sequence). Trimming took 4 bases from V and 0 from J, leaving 13 bases between them. CDR3 in DNA: TGTGCCAGCAGCCTTAGGGGACACTTGAACACTGAAGCTTTCTTT. Translation gives CASSLRGHLNTEAFF.